One sample yielded the 10 T cell receptor beta chains listed below, sequenced in a study of beta chain features in type 1 diabetes. The study, taken as a whole, reports: When Type 1 diabetes patients were examined, their TCRB CDR3s proved moderately but significantly shorter in all four CD4+ subsets.

What was sequenced were expressed TCRB transcripts, since all of the isolated RNA had been reverse transcribed. Clones were sequenced by immunoSEQ multiplex PCR, and TCRdb holds only the in-frame ones, with some missing. The sample shows under 200,000 clones, around a tenth of them seen only once. No cognate antigen is known for these TCRs. Material for sequencing was central memory CD4+ T cells from blood. The receptor source for this set is a man aged 30 to 45 with type 1 diabetes.

This clone was seen more than once but under ten times. The V gene is TRBV6-1, the J gene TRBJ2-1, with 11 bases that match TRBD2. This CDR3 contains 14 residues. J lost 4 bases, V lost 9 bases, and 5 bases had no gene match. Germline CDR1 MNHNS, CDR2 SASEGT. Here the CDR3 reads CASSTSGTYNEQFF. The CDR3 bases are TGTGCCAGTTCGACTAGCGGGACTTACAATGAGCAGTTCTTC.

The V gene is TRBV10-3, the J gene TRBJ2-3; the match to TRBD2 covers 7 bases. The J segment lost 3 bases and the V segment lost 5 bases, leaving 8 bases of the junction unmatched. The CDR3 extends over 15 amino acids. From germline, CDR1 is ENHRY and CDR2 SYGVKD. The CDR3 DNA is TGTGCCATCAGTTTCGTGGGAGGGCGGACAGATACGCAGTATTTT. Translating gives CAISFVGGRTDTQYF.

In its sample, this clone was seen a few times. V gene TRBV28 combines with J gene TRBJ2-3; 7 bases align to TRBD1. With V trimmed by 8 bases and J by 8 bases, 10 bases remained unmatched. The CDR3 has 13 amino acids. Per germline, CDR1 MDHEN and CDR2 SYDVKM. The CDR3, as DNA: TGTGCCAGCCGACAGGGTCCGACTGGTACGCAGTATTTT. It codes for CASRQGPTGTQYF.

J is TRBJ1-2 and V is TRBV13, with TRBD1 as a possible D gene (6 bases). Germline assignment: CDR1 PRHDT and CDR2 FYEKMQ (reference sequence). Trimming removed 5 bases at V and 7 bases at J, with 17 bases between. The CDR3 is 14 amino acids. This chain's CDR3 is CASSERSGGAGYTF. As DNA, the CDR3 is TGTGCCAGCAGCGAGCGATCCGGGGGGGCTGGCTACACCTTC. Looking up the rest from reference TRBV13 and TRBJ1-2 gives the full variable domain: AAGVIQSPRHLIKEKRETATLKCYPIPRHDTVYWYQQGPGQDPQFLISFYEKMQSDKGSIPDRFSAQQFSDYHSELNMSSLELGDSALYFCASSERSGGAGYTFGSGTRLTVV.

As concerns this clone: At the DNA level, this CDR3 is encoded by other sequences in the same sample as well. In DNA form, the CDR3 reads TGTGCCAGCAGCTCGGGAGATACGCAGTATTTT. As protein: CASSSGDTQYF. The J gene is TRBJ2-3, the V gene TRBV5-6; unclear D gene. The ends were cut back, 3 bases at V and 5 bases at J, with 4 bases in the middle. CDR3 length: 11 residues. CDR1 and CDR2 from the germline V gene are SGHDT and YYEEEE.

This clone turned up a few times. The CDR3 loop reads CASSLSGVETQYF. The CDR3, as DNA: TGTGCCAGCAGCTTATCAGGGGTGGAGACCCAGTACTTC. V gene TRBV7-9 combines with J gene TRBJ2-5, with D perhaps TRBD1 (6 bases). CDR1 and CDR2 (germline): SEHNR, FQNEAQ (reference sequence). V was pared by 2 bases and J by 5 bases, with 9 bases between. The CDR3 has 13 amino acids. Full variable domain (missing parts from reference TRBV7-9 and TRBJ2-5): DTGVSQNPRHKITKRGQNVTFRCDPISEHNRLYWYRQTLGQGPEFLTYFQNEAQLEKSRLLSDRFSAERPKGSFSTLEIQRTEQGDSAMYLCASSLSGVETQYFGPGTRLLVL.

This chain joins TRBV7-9 and TRBJ1-5, with TRBD1 as a possible D gene (5 bases). V lost 3 bases and J lost 3, with 12 bases in between. Germline V lookup: CDR1 SEHNR, CDR2 FQNEAQ (reference sequence). The CDR3 extends over 15 amino acids. The CDR3 loop reads CASSLGPALNQPQHF. The CDR3, as DNA: TGTGCCAGCAGCTTGGGGCCGGCCCTCAATCAGCCCCAGCATTTT.

The chain carries TRBV29-1 and TRBJ1-2, with TRBD1 identical over 7 bases. CDR1 is SQVTM and CDR2 is ANQGSEA in the germline V gene. This CDR3 has 13 residues. J lost 2 bases, V lost 4 bases, and 4 bases had no gene match. Here the CDR3 DNA reads TGCAGCGTTGGACAGGGTGAAAACTATGGCTACACCTTC. It encodes CSVGQGENYGYTF.

V and J are TRBV2 and TRBJ2-7, with D possibly TRBD2 on 7 matching bases. Germline CDR1 SNHLY, CDR2 FYNNEI. V lost 11 bases and J 0 bases, leaving 11 bases between the germline ends. The CDR3 covers 12 residues. CDR3 sequence reads: CAGGGYSYEQYF. The DNA for the CDR3 is TGTGCCGGGGGGGGCTACTCCTACGAGCAGTACTTC.

This chain joins TRBV4-3 and TRBJ1-3; D gene ambiguous. Germline assignment: CDR1 LGHNA and CDR2 YSLEER. The CDR3 sequence is 16 residues long. The ends were cut back, 0 bases at V and 2 bases at J, with 11 bases in the middle. DNA of the CDR3: TGCGCCAGCAGCCAAGATAGAAACCCCCCTGGAAACACCATATATTTT. It specifies CASSQDRNPPGNTIYF.